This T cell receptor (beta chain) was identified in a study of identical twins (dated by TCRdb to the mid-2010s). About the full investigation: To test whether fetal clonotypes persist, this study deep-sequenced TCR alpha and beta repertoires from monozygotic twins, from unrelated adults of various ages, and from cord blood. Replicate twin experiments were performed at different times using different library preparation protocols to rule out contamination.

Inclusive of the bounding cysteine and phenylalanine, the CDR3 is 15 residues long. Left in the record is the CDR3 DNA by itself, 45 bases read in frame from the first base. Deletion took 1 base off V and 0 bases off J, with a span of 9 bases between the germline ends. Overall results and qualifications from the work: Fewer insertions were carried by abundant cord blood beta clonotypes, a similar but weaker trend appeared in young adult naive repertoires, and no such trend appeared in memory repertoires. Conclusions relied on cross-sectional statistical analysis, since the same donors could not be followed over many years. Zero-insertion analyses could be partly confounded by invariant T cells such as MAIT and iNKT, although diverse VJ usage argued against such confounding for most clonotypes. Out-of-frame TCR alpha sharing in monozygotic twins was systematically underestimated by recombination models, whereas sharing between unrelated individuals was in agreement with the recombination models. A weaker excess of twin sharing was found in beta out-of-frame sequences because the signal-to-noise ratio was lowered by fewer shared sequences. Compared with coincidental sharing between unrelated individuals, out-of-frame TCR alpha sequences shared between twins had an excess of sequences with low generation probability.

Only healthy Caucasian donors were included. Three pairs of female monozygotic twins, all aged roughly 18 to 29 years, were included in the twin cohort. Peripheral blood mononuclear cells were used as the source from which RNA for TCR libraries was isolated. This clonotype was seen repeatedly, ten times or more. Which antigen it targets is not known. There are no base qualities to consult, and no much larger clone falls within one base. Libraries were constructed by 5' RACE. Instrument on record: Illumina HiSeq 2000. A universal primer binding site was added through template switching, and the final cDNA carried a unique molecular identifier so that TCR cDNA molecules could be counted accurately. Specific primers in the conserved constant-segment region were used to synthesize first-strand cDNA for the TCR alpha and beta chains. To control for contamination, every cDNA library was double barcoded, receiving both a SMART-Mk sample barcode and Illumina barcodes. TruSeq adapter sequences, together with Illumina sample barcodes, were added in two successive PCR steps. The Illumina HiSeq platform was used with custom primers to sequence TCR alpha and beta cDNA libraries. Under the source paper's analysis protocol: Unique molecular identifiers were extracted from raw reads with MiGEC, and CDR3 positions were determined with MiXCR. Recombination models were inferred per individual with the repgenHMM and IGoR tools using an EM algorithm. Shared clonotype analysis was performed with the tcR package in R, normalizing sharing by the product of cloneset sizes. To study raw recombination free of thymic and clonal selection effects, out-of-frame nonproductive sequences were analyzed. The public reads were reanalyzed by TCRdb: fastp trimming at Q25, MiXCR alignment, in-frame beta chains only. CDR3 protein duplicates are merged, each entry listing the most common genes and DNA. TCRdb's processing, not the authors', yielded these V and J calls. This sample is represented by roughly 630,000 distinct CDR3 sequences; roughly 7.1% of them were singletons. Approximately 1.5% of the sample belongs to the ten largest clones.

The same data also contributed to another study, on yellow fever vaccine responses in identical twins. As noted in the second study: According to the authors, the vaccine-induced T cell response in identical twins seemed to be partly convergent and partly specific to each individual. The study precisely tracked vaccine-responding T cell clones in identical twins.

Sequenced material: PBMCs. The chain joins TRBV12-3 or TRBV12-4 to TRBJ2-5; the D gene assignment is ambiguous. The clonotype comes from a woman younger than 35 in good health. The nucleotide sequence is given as TGTGCCAGCAGTTTAGTTCCTAACAACCAAGAGACCCAGTACTTC. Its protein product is CASSLVPNNQETQYF.